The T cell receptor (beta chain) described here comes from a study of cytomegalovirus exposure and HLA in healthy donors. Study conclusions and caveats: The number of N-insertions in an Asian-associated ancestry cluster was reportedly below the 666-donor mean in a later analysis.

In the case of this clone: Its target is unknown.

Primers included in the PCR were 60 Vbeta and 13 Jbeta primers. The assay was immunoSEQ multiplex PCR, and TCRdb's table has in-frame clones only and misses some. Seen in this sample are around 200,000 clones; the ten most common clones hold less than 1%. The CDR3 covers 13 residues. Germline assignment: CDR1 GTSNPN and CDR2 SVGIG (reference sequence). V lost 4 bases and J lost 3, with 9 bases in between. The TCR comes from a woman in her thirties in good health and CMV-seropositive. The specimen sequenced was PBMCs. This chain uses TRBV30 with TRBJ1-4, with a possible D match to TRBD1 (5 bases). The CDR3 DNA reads TGTGCCTGGACCCCGGGGGCTAATGAAAAACTGTTTTTT. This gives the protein CAWTPGANEKLFF.